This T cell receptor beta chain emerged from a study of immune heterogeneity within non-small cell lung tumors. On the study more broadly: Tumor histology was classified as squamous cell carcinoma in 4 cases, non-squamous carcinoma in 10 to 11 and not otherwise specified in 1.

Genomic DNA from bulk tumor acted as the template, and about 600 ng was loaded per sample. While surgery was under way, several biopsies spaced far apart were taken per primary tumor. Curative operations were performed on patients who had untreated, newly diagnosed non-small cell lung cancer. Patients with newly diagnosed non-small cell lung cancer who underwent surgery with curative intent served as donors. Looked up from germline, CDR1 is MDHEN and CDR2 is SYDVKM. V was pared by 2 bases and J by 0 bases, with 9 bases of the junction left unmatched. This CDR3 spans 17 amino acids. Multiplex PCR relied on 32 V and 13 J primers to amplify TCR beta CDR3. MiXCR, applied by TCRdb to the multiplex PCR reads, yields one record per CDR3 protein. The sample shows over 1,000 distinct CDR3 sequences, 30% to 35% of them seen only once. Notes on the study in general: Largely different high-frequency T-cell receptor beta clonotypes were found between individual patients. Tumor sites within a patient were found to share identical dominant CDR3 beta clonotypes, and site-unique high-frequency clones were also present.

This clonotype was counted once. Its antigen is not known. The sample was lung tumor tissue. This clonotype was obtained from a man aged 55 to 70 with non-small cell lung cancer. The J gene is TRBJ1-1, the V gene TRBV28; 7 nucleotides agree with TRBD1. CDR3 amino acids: CASSLEEAGGMNTEAFF. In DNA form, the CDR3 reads TGTGCCAGCAGTTTAGAGGAGGCAGGGGGAATGAACACTGAAGCTTTCTTT. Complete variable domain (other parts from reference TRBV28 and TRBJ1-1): DVKVTQSSRYLVKRTGEKVFLECVQDMDHENMFWYRQDPGLGLRLIYFSYDVKMKEKGDIPEGYSVSREKKERFSLILESASTNQTSMYLCASSLEEAGGMNTEAFFGQGTRLTVV.